The 28 T cell receptor beta chains below all came from one sample that was sequenced in a study of CD8+ T cells in alopecia areata. Once RNA had been extracted, it was reverse transcribed into cDNA to act as the sequencing template. Using immunoSEQ multiplex PCR, the repertoire was profiled, and TCRdb retains in-frame clones only, with some absent. This table has hundreds of thousands of clones, 67% appearing once. The sequencing here drew on CD4+ T cells sorted from blood, taken at week 0. These receptors were collected from a human donor with alopecia areata.

The chain has TRBV15 and TRBJ1-6, with 7 bases identical to TRBD1. The germline gives CDR1 LNHNV, CDR2 YYDKDF (reference sequence). J gave up 9 bases and V 1 base, and 6 bases lay outside the gene matches. This CDR3 region has 15 residues. For the CDR3, the DNA is TGTGCCACCAGCAGAGGACAGGGCGGCGGTTCACCCCTCCACTTT. Protein sequence: CATSRGQGGGSPLHF. The full variable domain, rest sourced from reference TRBV15 and TRBJ1-6, is DAMVIQNPRYQVTQFGKPVTLSCSQTLNHNVMYWYQQKSSQAPKLLFHYYDKDFNNEADTPDNFQSRRPNTSFCFLDIRSPGLGDTAMYLCATSRGQGGGSPLHFGNGTRLTVT.

The V gene is TRBV5-6, the J gene TRBJ1-1; perhaps TRBD1 as D (6 bases). The CDR3 contains 15 residues. CDR1 SGHDT and CDR2 YYEEEE come from the germline V gene. V was trimmed by 3 bases and J by 5 bases, leaving 17 bases between them. The CDR3 here is CASSYPGPGATEAFF. In nucleotides, the CDR3 is TGTGCCAGCAGCTATCCGGGCCCGGGGGCAACTGAAGCTTTCTTT. The variable domain in full, completed from reference TRBV5-6 and TRBJ1-1, reads DAGVTQSPTHLIKTRGQQVTLRCSPKSGHDTVSWYQQALGQGPQFIFQYYEEEERQRGNFPDRFSGHQFPNYSSELNVNALLLGDSALYLCASSYPGPGATEAFFGQGTRLTVV.

The V gene is TRBV4-2, the J gene TRBJ2-3, with TRBD1 matching 9 bases. There are 16 residues in the CDR3. V lost 3 bases to trimming and J lost 6 bases; unmatched junction nucleotides: 10. The germline V gene has CDR1 LGHNA and CDR2 YNFKEQ. CDR3 residues: CASSQWKGTGSDTQYF. In DNA, the CDR3 is TGTGCCAGCAGCCAGTGGAAAGGGACAGGGAGTGATACGCAGTATTTT.

J is TRBJ2-6 and V is TRBV10-3; 7 bases map to TRBD1. CDR1 and CDR2 (germline): ENHRY, SYGVKD. V was clipped by 3 bases and J by 1 base; unmatched bases: 3. The CDR3 totals 16 residues. The CDR3 sequence is CAISDLTGSGANVLTF. The CDR3, as DNA: TGTGCCATCAGTGACCTGACAGGGTCTGGGGCCAACGTCCTGACTTTC.

The J gene is TRBJ2-7, the V gene TRBV30; no reliable D call. There are 11 residues in the CDR3. Germline V gene sequence: CDR1 GTSNPN, CDR2 SVGIG (reference sequence). The ends were cut back, 2 bases at V and 6 bases at J, with 8 bases in the middle. CDR3 nucleotide sequence: TGTGCCTGGAGTTTCCCCCCCGAGCAGTACTTC. Translation gives CAWSFPPEQYF.

V gene TRBV30 combines with J gene TRBJ1-1; no firm D call. Trimming removed 5 bases from V and 6 bases from J, with 10 bases in between. Per the germline V gene, CDR1 is GTSNPN and CDR2 is SVGIG (reference sequence). There are 11 residues in the CDR3. The CDR3 reads CAWGGRAEAFF. CDR3 nucleotide sequence: TGTGCCTGGGGAGGAAGGGCTGAAGCTTTCTTT.

This clone was counted a few times. Here the CDR3 reads CASSLLAGQETQYF. CDR3 nucleotides: TGCGCCAGCAGCCTTTTAGCGGGCCAAGAGACCCAGTACTTC. The chain joins TRBV4-3 to TRBJ2-5; 7 bases fit TRBD2. From germline, CDR1 is LGHNA and CDR2 YSLEER. The CDR3 length is 14 residues. V lost 4 bases, J lost 1 base, and 3 bases stayed unmatched.

The rearrangement links TRBV30 to TRBJ2-3; 8 nucleotides align to TRBD2. J gave up 6 bases and V 4 bases, and 12 bases lay outside the gene matches. The CDR3 is 15 amino acids. CDR1 is GTSNPN and CDR2 is SVGIG in the germline V gene (reference sequence). Here the CDR3 DNA reads TGTGCCTGGACTTTAGGACTAGCCCAAGCGGATACGCAGTATTTT. Its translation is CAWTLGLAQADTQYF.

V usage is TRBV30 and J usage is TRBJ2-3; D is perhaps TRBD2 (6 bases). The V and J ends lost 7 bases and 8 bases respectively, with 22 bases between them. The CDR3 extends over 14 amino acids. CDR1 is GTSNPN, CDR2 SVGIG, per germline (reference sequence). In nucleotides, the CDR3 is TGTGCCTCCCGCCGGGACTCAGGAACACTTACGCAGTATTTT. It yields the protein CASRRDSGTLTQYF.

The DNA for the CDR3 is TGTGCCAGCAGTGTTGCAACAGATACGCAGTATTTT. Protein sequence: CASSVATDTQYF. The V call is TRBV2, the J call TRBJ2-3, with D unclear. Trimming stripped 4 bases from V and 3 bases from J, with 5 bases between. CDR1 is SNHLY, CDR2 FYNNEI, per germline. The CDR3 covers 12 residues.

This chain connects TRBV7-2 to TRBJ2-5, with D possibly matching TRBD1 (7 bases). In germline, CDR1 is SGHTA, CDR2 FQGNSA. CDR3 size: 15 residues. V was trimmed by 5 bases and J by 2 bases, leaving 15 bases between them. CDR3 coding DNA: TGTGCCAGCAGCACGGGGCCAGGGGGGCAAGAGACCCAGTACTTC. This gives the protein CASSTGPGGQETQYF. Drawing the rest from reference TRBV7-2 and TRBJ2-5, the complete variable domain is GAGVSQSPSNKVTEKGKDVELRCDPISGHTALYWYRQSLGQGLEFLIYFQGNSAPDKSGLPSDRFSAERTGGSVSTLTIQRTQQEDSAVYLCASSTGPGGQETQYFGPGTRLLVL.

The V call is TRBV7-9, the J call TRBJ2-6; the D is unclear. Trimming took 6 bases from V and 0 from J, leaving 9 bases between them. The CDR3 has 15 residues. From germline, CDR1 is SEHNR and CDR2 FQNEAQ (reference sequence). CDR3 sequence: CASSPRDSGANVLTF. CDR3 in DNA: TGTGCCAGCAGTCCCCGTGACTCTGGGGCCAACGTCCTGACTTTC.

This chain connects TRBV30 to TRBJ2-1, with 8 bases lining up with TRBD2. CDR1 and CDR2 from the germline V gene are GTSNPN and SVGIG (reference sequence). The J segment lost 0 bases and the V segment lost 3 bases, leaving 7 bases of the junction unmatched. The CDR3 totals 16 residues. The DNA for the CDR3 is TGTGCCTGGAGAAAGCGGGGGCCGAGCTCCTACAATGAGCAGTTCTTC. This sequence encodes CAWRKRGPSSYNEQFF.

The rearrangement uses TRBV27 and TRBJ1-6; 8 nucleotides align to TRBD1. The CDR3 is made up of 14 amino acids. The V and J ends lost 6 bases and 7 bases, in that order; junction bases with no gene match: 5. CDR1 is MNHEY and CDR2 is SMNVEV in the germline V gene (reference sequence). The DNA for the CDR3 is TGTGCCAGCAGCTGGGACAGGCGAAATTCACCCCTCCACTTT. Encoded protein: CASSWDRRNSPLHF.

The chain uses TRBV4-1 and TRBJ1-2, with D perhaps TRBD1 (6 bases). The germline V gene encodes CDR1 MGHRA and CDR2 YSYEKL. The ends were cut back, 3 bases at V and 8 bases at J, with 19 bases in the middle. The CDR3 has 15 residues. The CDR3 nucleotides are TGCGCCAGCAGCCAGGGGGCGGGGCTTGCAAACGGCTACACCTTC. Its translation: CASSQGAGLANGYTF.

The DNA of the CDR3 is TGCGCCAGCTCCCCCGGGGGGACAGATACGCAGTATTTT. Protein product: CASSPGGTDTQYF. The V and J genes are TRBV5-1 and TRBJ2-3; 7 bases match TRBD2. The ends lost 7 bases at V and 3 bases at J; junction bases unmatched: 5. CDR3 length equals 13 residues. The germline V gene encodes CDR1 SGHRS and CDR2 YFSETQ.

CDR3 residues: CAWSAGSGKQYF. CDR3 nucleotide sequence: TGTGCCTGGAGTGCGGGGTCGGGAAAGCAGTACTTC. The gene calls are TRBV30 and TRBJ2-7; D perhaps matches TRBD2 (5 bases). The germline gives CDR1 GTSNPN, CDR2 SVGIG (reference sequence). The CDR3 contains 12 residues. Trimming shortened V by 1 base and J by 8 bases, and 12 bases separated the two germline ends.

This clone was recorded a few times. The chain is built from TRBV4-3 and TRBJ2-7; a possible D gene is TRBD2 (5 bases). Germline CDR1 and CDR2: LGHNA and YSLEER. This CDR3 is 12 amino acids long. V was trimmed by 4 bases and J by 3 bases, leaving 7 bases between them. CDR3: CASSLDFYEQYF. The CDR3 DNA is TGCGCCAGCAGCCTGGACTTCTACGAGCAGTACTTC.

A note on this clone: Other DNA sequences of this sample code for an identical CDR3. The J gene is TRBJ2-3, the V gene TRBV30; 10 bases line up with TRBD1. CDR1 and CDR2 from the germline V gene are GTSNPN and SVGIG (reference sequence). CDR3 size: 14 residues. Trimming at V came to 1 base and at J to 3 bases, leaving 1 base not matched to a gene. The CDR3 loop reads CAWSGDRGTDTQYF. Written as DNA, the CDR3 is TGTGCCTGGAGTGGGGACAGGGGAACAGATACGCAGTATTTT.

The rearrangement uses TRBV30 and TRBJ2-4; D ambiguous. Germline CDR1 is GTSNPN and CDR2 is SVGIG (reference sequence). Trimming removed 3 bases from V and 3 bases from J, with 12 bases in between. This CDR3 comprises 14 residues. DNA of the CDR3: TGTGCCTGGAGCACATCTGGCCTCAAAAACATTCAGTACTTC. It specifies CAWSTSGLKNIQYF.

The chain links TRBV29-1 to TRBJ2-4; tentative D call: TRBD1 (6 bases). CDR1 and CDR2 from the germline V gene are SQVTM and ANQGSEA. This CDR3 region has 14 residues. CDR3 bases: TGCACCTTACAGGGTACGGTAATTGGAAACATTCAGTACTTC. This encodes CTLQGTVIGNIQYF.

The chain employs TRBV5-1 and TRBJ2-3, with D perhaps matching TRBD2 (7 bases). CDR3 size: 17 residues. Looked up from germline, CDR1 is SGHRS and CDR2 is YFSETQ. Trimming removed 7 bases from V and 2 bases from J, with 23 bases in between. This CDR3 reads CASRPVGGRGATDTQYF. The CDR3 nucleotides read TGCGCCAGCCGCCCAGTAGGGGGACGGGGGGCCACAGATACGCAGTATTTT. Looking up the rest from reference TRBV5-1 and TRBJ2-3 gives the full variable domain: KAGVTQTPRYLIKTRGQQVTLSCSPISGHRSVSWYQQTPGQGLQFLFEYFSETQRNKGNFPGRFSGRQFSNSRSEMNVSTLELGDSALYLCASRPVGGRGATDTQYFGPGTRLTVL.

This clone showed up just a few times. V is TRBV4-1 and J is TRBJ1-2; D possibly corresponds to TRBD1 (5 bases). Germline V CDR1 and CDR2: MGHRA, YSYEKL. The length of the CDR3 is 14 residues. V was pared by 2 bases and J by 3 bases, with 10 bases between. The CDR3 sequence is CASSQRGSYYGYTF. The CDR3 region has the DNA TGCGCCAGCAGCCAACGGGGCAGTTACTATGGCTACACCTTC.

This clone came up once. This rearrangement joins TRBV11-2 to TRBJ2-1; TRBD2 matches at 9 bases. The junction had 11 bases not matched to a gene; V was cut back by 5 bases and J by 0 bases. The CDR3 spans 18 residues. Germline V gene lookup returns CDR1 SGHAT and CDR2 FQNNGV. In DNA form, the CDR3 reads TGTGCCAGCAGCCCCGGCCTAGCGGGGTGGAGCTCCTACAATGAGCAGTTCTTC. Its protein product is CASSPGLAGWSSYNEQFF.

This clone was picked up a small number of times. This rearrangement joins TRBV15 to TRBJ2-3, with D unclear. Germline CDR1 is LNHNV and CDR2 is YYDKDF (reference sequence). CDR3 length: 13 amino acids. Deletions cut 3 bases from V and 4 bases from J, with 8 bases between. CDR3 amino acids: CATSSETSDTQYF. The CDR3 DNA follows: TGTGCCACCAGCAGTGAGACCTCAGATACGCAGTATTTT.

The CDR3 spells CASTPGSELGEQYF. The CDR3, as DNA: TGTGCCAGCACTCCAGGTTCTGAATTGGGGGAGCAGTACTTC. V and J are TRBV9 and TRBJ2-7; D ambiguous. The CDR3 consists of 14 residues. CDR1 SGDLS and CDR2 YYNGEE come from the germline V gene. The V end was cut by 6 bases, the J end by 7 bases, with 20 bases between. The complete variable domain, with remaining parts taken from reference TRBV9 and TRBJ2-7, reads DSGVTQTPKHLITATGQRVTLRCSPRSGDLSVYWYQQSLDQGLQFLIQYYNGEERAKGNILERFSAQQFPDLHSELNLSSLELGDSALYFCASTPGSELGEQYFGPGTRLTVT.

The chain employs TRBV30 and TRBJ2-1, with D tentatively TRBD1 (5 bases). CDR3 length: 11 amino acids. Deletions cut 0 bases from V and 14 bases from J, with 11 bases between. Germline CDR1 is GTSNPN and CDR2 is SVGIG (reference sequence). The DNA for the CDR3 is TGTGCCTGGAGTGTTGGTCAGGGTGAGTTCTTC. Its translation: CAWSVGQGEFF.

This clone was observed a handful of times. The chain recombines TRBV29-1 with TRBJ1-1; a possible D gene is TRBD1 (5 bases). This CDR3 comprises 13 residues. Trimming left V 7 bases short and J 3 bases short, with 15 bases between. The germline V gene has CDR1 SQVTM and CDR2 ANQGSEA. Here the CDR3 DNA reads TGCAGCGCTGTAAGGCAGGGTGACACTGAAGCTTTCTTT. As protein: CSAVRQGDTEAFF.